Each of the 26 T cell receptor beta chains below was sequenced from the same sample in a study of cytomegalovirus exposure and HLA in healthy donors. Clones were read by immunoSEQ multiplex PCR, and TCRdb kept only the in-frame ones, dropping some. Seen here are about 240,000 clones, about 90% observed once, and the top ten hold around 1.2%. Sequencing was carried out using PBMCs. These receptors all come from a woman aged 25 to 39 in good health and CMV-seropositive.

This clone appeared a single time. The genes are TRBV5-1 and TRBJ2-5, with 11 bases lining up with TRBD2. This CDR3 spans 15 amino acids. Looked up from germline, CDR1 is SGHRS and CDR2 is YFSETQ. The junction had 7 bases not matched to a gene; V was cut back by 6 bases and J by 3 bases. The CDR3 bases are TGCGCCAGCACACGGCCGACTAGCGGGAAAGAGACCCAGTACTTC. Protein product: CASTRPTSGKETQYF. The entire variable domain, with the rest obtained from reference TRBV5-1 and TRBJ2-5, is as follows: KAGVTQTPRYLIKTRGQQVTLSCSPISGHRSVSWYQQTPGQGLQFLFEYFSETQRNKGNFPGRFSGRQFSNSRSEMNVSTLELGDSALYLCASTRPTSGKETQYFGPGTRLLVL.

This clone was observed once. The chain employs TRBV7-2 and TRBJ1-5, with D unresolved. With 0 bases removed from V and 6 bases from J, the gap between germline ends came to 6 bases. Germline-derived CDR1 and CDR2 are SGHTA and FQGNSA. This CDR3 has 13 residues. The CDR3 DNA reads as TGTGCCAGCAGCTTAGCGGAGGCTCAGCCCCAGCATTTT. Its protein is CASSLAEAQPQHF.

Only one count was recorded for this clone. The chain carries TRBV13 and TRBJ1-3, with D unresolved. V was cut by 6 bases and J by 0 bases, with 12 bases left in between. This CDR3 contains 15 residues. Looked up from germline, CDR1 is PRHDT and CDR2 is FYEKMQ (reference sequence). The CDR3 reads CASSLTYNSGNTIYF. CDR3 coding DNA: TGTGCCAGCAGTTTGACTTACAACTCTGGAAACACCATATATTTT.

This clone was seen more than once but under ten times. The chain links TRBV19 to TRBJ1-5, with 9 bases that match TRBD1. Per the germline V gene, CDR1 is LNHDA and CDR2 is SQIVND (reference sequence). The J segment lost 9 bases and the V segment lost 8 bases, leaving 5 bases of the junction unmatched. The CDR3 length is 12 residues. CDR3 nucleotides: TGTGCCAGTGGACAGGGGAATGTGCCCCAGCATTTT. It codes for CASGQGNVPQHF. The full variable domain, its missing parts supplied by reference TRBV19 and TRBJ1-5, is DGGITQSPKYLFRKEGQNVTLSCEQNLNHDAMYWYRQDPGQGLRLIYYSQIVNDFQKGDIAEGYSVSREKKESFPLTVTSAQKNPTAFYLCASGQGNVPQHFGDGTRLSIL.

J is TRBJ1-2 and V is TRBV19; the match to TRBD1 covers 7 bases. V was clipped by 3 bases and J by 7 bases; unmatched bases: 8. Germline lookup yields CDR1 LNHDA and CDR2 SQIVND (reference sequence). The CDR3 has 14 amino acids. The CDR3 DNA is TGTGCCAGTAGTATCCTGAAGGGGGCTGGTGGCTACACCTTC. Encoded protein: CASSILKGAGGYTF. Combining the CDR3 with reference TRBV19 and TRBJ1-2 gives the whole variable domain DGGITQSPKYLFRKEGQNVTLSCEQNLNHDAMYWYRQDPGQGLRLIYYSQIVNDFQKGDIAEGYSVSREKKESFPLTVTSAQKNPTAFYLCASSILKGAGGYTFGSGTRLTVV.

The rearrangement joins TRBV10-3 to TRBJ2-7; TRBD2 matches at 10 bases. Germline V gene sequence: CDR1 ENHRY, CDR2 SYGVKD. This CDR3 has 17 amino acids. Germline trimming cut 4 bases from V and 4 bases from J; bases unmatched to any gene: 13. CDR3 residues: CAISGVAGGPHPYEQYF. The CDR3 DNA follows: TGTGCCATCAGTGGGGTAGCGGGAGGCCCTCATCCTTACGAGCAGTACTTC.

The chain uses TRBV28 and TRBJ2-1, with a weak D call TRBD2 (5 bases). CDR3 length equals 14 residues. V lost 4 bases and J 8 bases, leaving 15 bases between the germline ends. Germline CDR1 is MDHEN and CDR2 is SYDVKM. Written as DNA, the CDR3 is TGTGCCAGCAGTTCCCCTGACGGGGTAGATGAGCAGTTCTTC. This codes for CASSSPDGVDEQFF.

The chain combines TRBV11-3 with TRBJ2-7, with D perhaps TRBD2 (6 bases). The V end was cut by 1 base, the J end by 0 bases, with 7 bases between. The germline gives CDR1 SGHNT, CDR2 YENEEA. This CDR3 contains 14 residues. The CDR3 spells CASSLVAVSYEQYF. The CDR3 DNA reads TGTGCCAGCAGCTTAGTAGCGGTCTCCTACGAGCAGTACTTC.

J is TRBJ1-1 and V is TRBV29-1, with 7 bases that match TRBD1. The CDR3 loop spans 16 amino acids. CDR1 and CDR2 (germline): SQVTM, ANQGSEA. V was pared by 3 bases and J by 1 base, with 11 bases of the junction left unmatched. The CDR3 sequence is CSVDRRKTGTNTEAFF. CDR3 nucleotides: TGCAGCGTTGACCGCCGAAAGACAGGGACGAACACTGAAGCTTTCTTT.

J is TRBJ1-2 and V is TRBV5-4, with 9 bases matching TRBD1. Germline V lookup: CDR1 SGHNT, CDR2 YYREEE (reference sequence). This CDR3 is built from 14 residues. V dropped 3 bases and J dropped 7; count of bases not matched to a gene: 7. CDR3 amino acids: CASSSKQGATGYTF. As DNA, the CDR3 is TGTGCCAGCAGCTCTAAACAGGGGGCTACTGGCTACACCTTC.

The CDR3 DNA sequence: TGTGCCAGGAACAGGGCACCCTCCTACGAGCAGTACTTC. This translates into CARNRAPSYEQYF. This chain connects TRBV2 to TRBJ2-7, with D perhaps TRBD1 (6 bases). CDR1 SNHLY and CDR2 FYNNEI come from the germline V gene. V was shortened by 9 bases and J by 0 bases, with 12 bases between the two germline ends. CDR3 size: 13 residues.

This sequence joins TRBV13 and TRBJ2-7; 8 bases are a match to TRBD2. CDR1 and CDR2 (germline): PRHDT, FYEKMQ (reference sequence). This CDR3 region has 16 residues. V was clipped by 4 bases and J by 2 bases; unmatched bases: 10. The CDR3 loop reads CASSSPRGSGAYEQYF. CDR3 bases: TGTGCCAGCAGCTCCCCCCGGGGTAGCGGGGCCTACGAGCAGTACTTC.

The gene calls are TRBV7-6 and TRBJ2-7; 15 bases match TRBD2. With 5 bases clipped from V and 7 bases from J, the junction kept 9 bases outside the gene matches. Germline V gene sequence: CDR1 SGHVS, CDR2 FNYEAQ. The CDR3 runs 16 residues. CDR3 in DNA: TGTGCCAGCAGCATCGGACTAGCGGGAGGGCCGGAGGAGCAGTACTTC. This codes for CASSIGLAGGPEEQYF.

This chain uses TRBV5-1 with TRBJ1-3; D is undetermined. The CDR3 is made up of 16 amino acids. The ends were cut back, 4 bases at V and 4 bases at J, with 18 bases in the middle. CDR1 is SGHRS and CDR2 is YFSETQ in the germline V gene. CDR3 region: CASSESPDSGGNTIYF. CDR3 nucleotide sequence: TGCGCCAGCAGCGAAAGCCCTGATTCGGGGGGAAACACCATATATTTT.

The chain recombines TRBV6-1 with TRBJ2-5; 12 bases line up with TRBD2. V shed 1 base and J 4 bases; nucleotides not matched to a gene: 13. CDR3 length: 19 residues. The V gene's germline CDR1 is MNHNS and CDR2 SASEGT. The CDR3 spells CASSEEVGLAGGPVETQYF. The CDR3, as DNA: TGTGCCAGCAGTGAAGAGGTTGGTCTAGCGGGAGGGCCCGTAGAGACCCAGTACTTC.

The CDR3, as DNA: TGTGCCTGGAGTCCGGGGTTTACCTACGAGCAGTACTTC. This encodes CAWSPGFTYEQYF. The gene calls are TRBV30 and TRBJ2-7; weak D call: TRBD2 (5 bases). Looked up from germline, CDR1 is GTSNPN and CDR2 is SVGIG (reference sequence). The CDR3 totals 13 residues. V was shortened by 2 bases and J by 2 bases, with 10 bases between the two germline ends.

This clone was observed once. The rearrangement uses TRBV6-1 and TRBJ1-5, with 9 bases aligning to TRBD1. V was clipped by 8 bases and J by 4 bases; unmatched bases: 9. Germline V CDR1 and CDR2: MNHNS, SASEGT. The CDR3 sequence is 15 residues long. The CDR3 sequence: CASETGGGWNQPQHF. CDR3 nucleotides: TGTGCCAGCGAAACAGGGGGCGGATGGAATCAGCCCCAGCATTTT.

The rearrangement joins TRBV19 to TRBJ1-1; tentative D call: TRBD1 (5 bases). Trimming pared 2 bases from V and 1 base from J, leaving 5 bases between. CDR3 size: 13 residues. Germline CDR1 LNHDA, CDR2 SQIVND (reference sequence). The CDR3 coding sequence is TGTGCCAGTAGTATACAGGGGAACACTGAAGCTTTCTTT. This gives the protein CASSIQGNTEAFF.

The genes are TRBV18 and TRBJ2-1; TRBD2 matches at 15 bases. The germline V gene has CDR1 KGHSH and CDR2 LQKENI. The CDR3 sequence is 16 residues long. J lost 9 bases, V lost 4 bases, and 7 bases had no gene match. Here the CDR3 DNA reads TGTGCCAGCTCACGGACTAGCGGGAGGGCCGTCGGTGAGCAGTTCTTC. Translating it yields CASSRTSGRAVGEQFF.

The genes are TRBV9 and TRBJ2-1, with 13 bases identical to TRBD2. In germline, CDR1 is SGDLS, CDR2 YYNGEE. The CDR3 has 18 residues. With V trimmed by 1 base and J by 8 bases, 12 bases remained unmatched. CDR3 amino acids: CASSVRAPGTSGNDEQFF. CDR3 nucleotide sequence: TGTGCCAGCAGCGTAAGGGCCCCCGGGACTAGCGGGAACGATGAGCAGTTCTTC.

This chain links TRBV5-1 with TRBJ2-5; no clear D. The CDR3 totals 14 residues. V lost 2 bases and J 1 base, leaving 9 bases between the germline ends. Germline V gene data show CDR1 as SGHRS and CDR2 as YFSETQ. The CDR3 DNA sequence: TGCGCCAGCAGCTTCGATAGAGCCCAAGAGACCCAGTACTTC. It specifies CASSFDRAQETQYF.

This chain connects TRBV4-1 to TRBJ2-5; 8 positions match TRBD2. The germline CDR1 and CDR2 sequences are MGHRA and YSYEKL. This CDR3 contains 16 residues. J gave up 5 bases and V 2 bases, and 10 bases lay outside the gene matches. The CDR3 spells CASSQKDSGIRETQYF. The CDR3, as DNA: TGCGCCAGCAGCCAAAAGGATAGCGGGATCCGGGAGACCCAGTACTTC.

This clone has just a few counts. The CDR3 is CASSLSVFTGELFF. CDR3 sequence (DNA): TGTGCCAGCAGCTTATCGGTATTCACCGGGGAGCTGTTTTTT. This chain links TRBV7-3 with TRBJ2-2; D remains ambiguous. This CDR3 has 14 amino acids. V was clipped by 2 bases and J by 4 bases, with 8 bases between them. Germline CDR1 is SGHTA and CDR2 is FQGTGA. Combining the CDR3 with reference TRBV7-3 and TRBJ2-2 gives the whole variable domain GAGVSQTPSNKVTEKGKYVELRCDPISGHTALYWYRQSLGQGPEFLIYFQGTGAADDSGLPNDRFFAVRPEGSVSTLKIQRTERGDSAVYLCASSLSVFTGELFFGEGSRLTVL.

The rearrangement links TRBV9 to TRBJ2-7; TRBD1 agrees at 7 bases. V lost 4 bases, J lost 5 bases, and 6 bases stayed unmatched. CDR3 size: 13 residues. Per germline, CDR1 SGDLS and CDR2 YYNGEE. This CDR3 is CASSLRTGDEQYF. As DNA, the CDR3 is TGTGCCAGCAGCTTAAGAACAGGGGACGAGCAGTACTTC.

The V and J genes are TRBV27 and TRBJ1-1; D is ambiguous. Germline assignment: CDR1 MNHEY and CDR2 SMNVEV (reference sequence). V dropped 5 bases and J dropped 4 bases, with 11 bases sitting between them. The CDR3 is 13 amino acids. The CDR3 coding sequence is TGTGCCAGCAGTACCCAGGTGGTCACTGAAGCTTTCTTT. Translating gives CASSTQVVTEAFF.

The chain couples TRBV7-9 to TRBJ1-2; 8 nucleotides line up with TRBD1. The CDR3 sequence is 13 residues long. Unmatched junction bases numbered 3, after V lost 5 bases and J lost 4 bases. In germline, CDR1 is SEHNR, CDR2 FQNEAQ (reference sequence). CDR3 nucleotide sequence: TGTGCCAGCAGCCCGGGACAGGTCTATGGCTACACCTTC. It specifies CASSPGQVYGYTF.